The clone carrying this T cell receptor beta chain was seen a single time. CDR3 length equals 16 residues. Germline V CDR1 and CDR2: LNHDA, SQIVND (reference sequence). Between the trimmed V and J ends, which lost 2 bases and 6 bases, there was a span of 18 bases. The data are from a study of blood T cell repertoires in COVID-19. The wider study: The origin of the acute and convalescent COVID-19 samples was the United States, Italy and Spain.

Authors' methods: Estimated nucleated cell counts came from reference gene primer amplification. Using immunoSEQ multiplex PCR, the repertoire was profiled, and TCRdb retains in-frame clones only, with some absent. That table gives V, J and clone size, and the DNA gave D and trimming. Of some 200,000 clones listed, roughly 80% are singletons. The chain joins TRBV19 to TRBJ2-3; the D gene is possibly TRBD2 (5 bases). The clonotype was recovered from a woman aged 30 to 39 who had recovered from COVID-19. Sample: peripheral blood. The CDR3 loop reads CASSIRRTAGMDTQYF. CDR3 bases: TGTGCCAGTAGTATAAGGAGGACCGCCGGGATGGATACGCAGTATTTT. Full variable domain (outside the CDR3, taken from reference TRBV19 and TRBJ2-3): DGGITQSPKYLFRKEGQNVTLSCEQNLNHDAMYWYRQDPGQGLRLIYYSQIVNDFQKGDIAEGYSVSREKKESFPLTVTSAQKNPTAFYLCASSIRRTAGMDTQYFGPGTRLTVL.